The 25 T cell receptor beta chains presented below share a single source sample, sequenced in a study of regulatory T cells in long-lasting Graves disease. Time point indicated: newly diagnosed GD, antithyroid drugs for less than 3 months. PBMCs provided the RNA from which the TCR library was made. Relying on iRepertoire HTBI primers and Arm-PCR of CDR3 regions, the team built TCR beta libraries. Each CDR3 protein is one row after TCRdb ran MiXCR on the multiplex PCR reads. The sample lists around 500,000 distinct CDR3 sequences, roughly 14% occurring once. The data also belong to a second study, concerning T cells in Graves' hyperthyroidism and ophthalmopathy.

Sample: peripheral blood mononuclear cells (PBMCs), taken at new diagnosis, from a patient treated with antithyroid drugs. These receptors were taken from a man aged 25-45 years with Graves disease.

In its sample, this clonotype was seen many times. V is TRBV5-1 and J is TRBJ2-3; 14 positions match TRBD2. V lost 5 bases, J lost 1 base, and 3 bases stayed unmatched. Germline loops: CDR1 SGHRS, CDR2 YFSETQ. The CDR3 has 16 amino acids. The DNA for the CDR3 is TGCGCCAGCAGGTCGGGACTAGCGGGGGGCACAGATACGCAGTATTTT. Its protein is CASRSGLAGGTDTQYF.

Many counts were recorded for this clonotype. One end of the junction is discordant with germline, which a read error may explain. The chain recombines TRBV7-8 with TRBJ2-7, with D tentatively TRBD1 (6 bases). Germline V gene data show CDR1 as SGHVS and CDR2 as FQNEAQ. This CDR3 contains 11 residues. CDR3 DNA: TGTGCCAGCAACTTACAGGGTGCGCAGTACTTC. Protein product: CASNLQGAQYF.

The rearrangement links TRBV3-1 to TRBJ2-2; tentatively, D is TRBD1 (6 bases). The germline V and J ends were trimmed by 0 bases and 1 base, with 15 bases remaining between them. The CDR3 runs 18 residues. The germline V gene encodes CDR1 LGHDT and CDR2 YNNKEL (reference sequence). CDR3 in amino acids: CASSQEVKGTRNTGELFF. The CDR3 DNA reads as TGTGCCAGCAGCCAAGAAGTGAAGGGGACAAGGAACACCGGGGAGCTGTTTTTT.

V gene TRBV5-1 combines with J gene TRBJ2-3; D ambiguous. CDR1 is SGHRS and CDR2 is YFSETQ in the germline V gene. There are 14 residues in the CDR3. The V end lost 1 base, the J end lost 3 bases, and 9 bases lay between the germline ends. The CDR3 loop reads CASSLFSMTDTQYF. As DNA, the CDR3 is TGCGCCAGCAGCTTGTTCAGTATGACAGATACGCAGTATTTT.

This clonotype was detected ten times or more. The V call is TRBV7-9, the J call TRBJ2-5, with TRBD2 matching 10 bases. Losses at the gene ends were 1 base for V and 5 bases for J; bases not matched to a gene: 16. Germline V gene sequence: CDR1 SEHNR, CDR2 FQNEAQ (reference sequence). The CDR3 has 19 residues. CDR3 nucleotide sequence: TGTGCCAGCAGCTTAGTAACTAGCGGGAAGGGGATACGTGGGGAGACCCAGTACTTC. This codes for CASSLVTSGKGIRGETQYF. The full variable domain, rest sourced from reference TRBV7-9 and TRBJ2-5, is DTGVSQNPRHKITKRGQNVTFRCDPISEHNRLYWYRQTLGQGPEFLTYFQNEAQLEKSRLLSDRFSAERPKGSFSTLEIQRTEQGDSAMYLCASSLVTSGKGIRGETQYFGPGTRLLVL.

This clonotype was picked up many times. The chain uses TRBV12-5 and TRBJ2-3; 8 bases align to TRBD1. The germline CDR1 and CDR2 sequences are LGHNT and FRNRAP. V lost 7 bases to trimming and J lost 0 bases; unmatched junction nucleotides: 3. This CDR3 is 14 amino acids long. The CDR3 loop is CASARTGSTDTQYF. CDR3 nucleotide sequence: TGTGCTAGTGCCCGGACAGGGAGCACAGATACGCAGTATTTT.

This chain connects TRBV19 to TRBJ2-7; perhaps D is TRBD1 or TRBD2 (5 bases each). V lost 4 bases, J lost 2 bases, and 18 bases lay in between. Germline V lookup: CDR1 LNHDA, CDR2 SQIVND (reference sequence). The CDR3 loop spans 16 amino acids. The CDR3 DNA follows: TGTGCCAGTAGTACCCCCCCGGGACCACAGACCTACGAGCAGTACTTC. It specifies CASSTPPGPQTYEQYF.

The CDR3 region has the DNA TGCAGTGCTAGAGTGGGACTAGCGGGGAGCACAGATACGCAGTATTTT. Translation: CSARVGLAGSTDTQYF. This rearrangement joins TRBV20-1 to TRBJ2-3; 13 bases are a match to TRBD2. The V segment lost 1 base and the J segment 0 bases; nucleotides outside the gene matches: 1. There are 16 residues in the CDR3. Germline V gives CDR1 DFQATT, CDR2 SNEGSKA (reference sequence).

A few counts support this clonotype. With a much larger clone just one base away, this may be a read error. The genes are TRBV7-2 and TRBJ2-3, with 12 bases fitting TRBD2. From germline, CDR1 is SGHTA and CDR2 FQGNSA. The CDR3 is 16 amino acids. CDR3 loop: CVSRPRLAGGTDTQYF. CDR3 DNA: TGTGTCAGCAGACCCAGACTAGCGGGGGGCACAGATACGCAGTATTTT.

Turning to this clonotype: A far larger clone is one base from this, pointing to a likely read error. The rearrangement joins TRBV7-6 to TRBJ2-1, with 11 positions matching TRBD2. The CDR3 spans 14 residues. Germline V gives CDR1 SGHVS, CDR2 FNYEAQ. CDR3 loop: CASTLAGGPNEQFF. The CDR3 DNA is TGCGCCAGCACCTTAGCGGGAGGGCCTAACGAGCAGTTCTTC.

Comments on this clonotype: Given a far larger clone just one base away, this is likely a sequencing read error. The gene calls are TRBV7-3 and TRBJ2-5, with D perhaps matching TRBD1 (5 bases). Germline V CDR1 and CDR2: SGHTA, FQGTGA. The CDR3 spans 14 residues. The V end was cut by 2 bases, the J end by 1 base, with 8 bases between. The CDR3 DNA sequence: TGTGCCAGCAGCTTAGGACATATCCAAGAGACCCAGTACTTC. Translation gives CASSLGHIQETQYF. The full variable domain, rest sourced from reference TRBV7-3 and TRBJ2-5, is GAGVSQTPSNKVTEKGKYVELRCDPISGHTALYWYRQSLGQGPEFLIYFQGTGAADDSGLPNDRFFAVRPEGSVSTLKIQRTERGDSAVYLCASSLGHIQETQYFGPGTRLLVL.

This clonotype occurred many times. The chain employs TRBV27 and TRBJ2-7; D ambiguous. The CDR3 has 13 amino acids. Germline V gene data show CDR1 as MNHEY and CDR2 as SMNVEV (reference sequence). V gave up 3 bases and J gave up 4 bases, with 10 bases separating them. CDR3 region: CASSLILGYEQYF. In nucleotides, the CDR3 is TGTGCCAGCAGTTTGATCCTAGGGTACGAGCAGTACTTC.

This chain joins TRBV6-2 or TRBV6-3 and TRBJ2-1, with 11 bases matching TRBD2. The CDR3 is 17 amino acids. After removal of 2 bases from V and 8 bases from J, the junction contained 11 bases not matched to a gene. CDR1 is MNHEY and CDR2 is SVGEGT in the germline V gene. DNA for the CDR3: TGTGCCAGCAGTTACCCTCCCCTAGCGGGAGGTCGGGATGAGCAGTTCTTC. Residues: CASSYPPLAGGRDEQFF.

This clonotype was recorded at least ten times. The chain combines TRBV6-2 or TRBV6-3 with TRBJ1-2; D gene unclear. Germline CDR1 MNHEY, CDR2 SVGEGT. The V end lost 0 bases, the J end lost 4 bases, and 9 bases lay between the germline ends. The CDR3 runs to 14 residues. Here the CDR3 reads CASSYSSWTYGYTF. Written as DNA, the CDR3 is TGTGCCAGCAGTTACTCGAGCTGGACCTATGGCTACACCTTC.

This clonotype was observed at least ten times. CDR3 sequence (DNA): TGTGCCAGCAGTATGCGCACAGATACGCAGTATTTT. The encoded protein is CASSMRTDTQYF. The J gene is TRBJ2-3, the V gene TRBV12-3 or TRBV12-4; D is unresolved. CDR3 length: 12 amino acids. V was clipped by 5 bases and J by 1 base, with 4 bases between them.

A remark on this clonotype: This may come from a read error, since a much larger clone is one base off. The rearrangement joins TRBV11-2 to TRBJ2-2, with D perhaps given as TRBD1 or TRBD2 (6 bases each). Germline V gene sequence: CDR1 SGHAT, CDR2 FQNNGV. The CDR3 is 16 residues long. The CDR3 sequence: CASSSLTRGGAGEPFF. In DNA, the CDR3 is TGTGCCAGCAGCTCCCTGACTAGAGGGGGAGCCGGGGAGCCGTTTTTT.

About this clonotype itself: A junction end diverges from the germline sequence, so it may reflect a read error. The genes are TRBV19 and TRBJ2-2; 7 nucleotides align to TRBD1. Germline V gene sequence: CDR1 LNHDA, CDR2 SQIVND (reference sequence). CDR3 length equals 14 residues. In nucleotides, the CDR3 is TGTGCCACTGCCGAGACAGGGAACACCAGGGAGCTGTTTTTT. It yields the protein CATAETGNTRELFF.

The chain joins TRBV28 to TRBJ2-5; 9 bases line up with TRBD1. Germline lookup yields CDR1 MDHEN and CDR2 SYDVKM. J gave up 2 bases and V 6 bases, and 7 bases lay outside the gene matches. The CDR3 totals 15 residues. CDR3 nucleotides: TGTGCCAGCAGACCGGGACAGGGACTACAAGAGACCCAGTACTTC. This gives the protein CASRPGQGLQETQYF.

This clonotype showed up many times. This chain uses TRBV20-1 with TRBJ2-3; TRBD2 aligns across 16 bases. Germline CDR1 is DFQATT and CDR2 is SNEGSKA (reference sequence). V was pared by 5 bases and J by 0 bases, with 5 bases of the junction left unmatched. The CDR3 is 17 amino acids. CDR3 loop: CSAGGLAGGWSTDTQYF. The CDR3 bases are TGCAGTGCTGGGGGACTAGCGGGAGGGTGGAGCACAGATACGCAGTATTTT.

J is TRBJ2-3 and V is TRBV20-1; the match to TRBD2 covers 12 bases. The CDR3 contains 16 residues. The V gene end was trimmed by 1 base and the J gene end by 0 bases; junction bases not matched to a gene: 2. CDR1 and CDR2 from the germline V gene are DFQATT and SNEGSKA (reference sequence). This CDR3 is CSARAGTSGSTDTQYF. The CDR3 nucleotides are TGCAGTGCTAGAGCAGGGACTAGCGGGAGCACAGATACGCAGTATTTT.

The gene calls are TRBV6-1 and TRBJ2-7; the match to TRBD2 covers 10 bases. Germline CDR1 and CDR2: MNHNS and SASEGT. CDR3 length: 17 residues. V dropped 10 bases and J dropped 3; count of bases not matched to a gene: 18. CDR3 nucleotide sequence: TGTGCCACCCTAGGCCCGACTAGCGGGTTTATTAGCTACGAGCAGTACTTC. It translates to CATLGPTSGFISYEQYF.

This clonotype turned up a few times. The chain uses TRBV30 and TRBJ1-4; D gene uncertain. Trimming shortened V by 0 bases and J by 3 bases, and 11 bases separated the two germline ends. CDR1 and CDR2 (germline): GTSNPN, SVGIG (reference sequence). CDR3 length: 15 residues. This chain's CDR3 is CAWSVKGAANEKLFF. The CDR3 DNA sequence: TGTGCCTGGAGTGTAAAGGGAGCGGCTAATGAAAAACTGTTTTTT.

The chain joins TRBV6-5 to TRBJ2-3; 7 bases map to TRBD2. Per germline, CDR1 MNHEY and CDR2 SVGAGI. V was clipped by 2 bases and J by 4 bases; unmatched bases: 21. This CDR3 is built from 20 residues. The CDR3 protein is CASSYGPTPRREFSPDTQYF. Here the CDR3 DNA reads TGTGCCAGCAGTTACGGACCCACCCCTCGGCGGGAGTTCAGCCCAGATACGCAGTATTTT.

This clonotype came up a few times. This sequence joins TRBV2 and TRBJ2-3, with TRBD1 identical over 10 bases. The junction had 1 base not matched to a gene; V was cut back by 6 bases and J by 4 bases. Per germline, CDR1 SNHLY and CDR2 FYNNEI. CDR3 length equals 13 residues. CDR3 protein: CASRGQGPDTQYF. The CDR3 bases are TGTGCCAGCAGGGGACAGGGGCCAGATACGCAGTATTTT.

In its sample, this clonotype was seen many times. This chain joins TRBV2 and TRBJ2-2; 7 nucleotides agree with TRBD2. The V and J ends lost 6 bases and 1 base, in that order; junction bases with no gene match: 5. CDR1 and CDR2 (germline): SNHLY, FYNNEI. The CDR3 totals 15 residues. The CDR3 here is CASRGGALNTGELFF. As DNA, the CDR3 is TGTGCCAGCAGGGGAGGGGCTCTGAACACCGGGGAGCTGTTTTTT. The variable domain in full, with the rest retrieved from reference TRBV2 and TRBJ2-2, is EPEVTQTPSHQVTQMGQEVILRCVPISNHLYFYWYRQILGQKVEFLVSFYNNEISEKSEIFDDQFSVERPDGSNFTLKIRSTKLEDSAMYFCASRGGALNTGELFFGEGSRLTVL.